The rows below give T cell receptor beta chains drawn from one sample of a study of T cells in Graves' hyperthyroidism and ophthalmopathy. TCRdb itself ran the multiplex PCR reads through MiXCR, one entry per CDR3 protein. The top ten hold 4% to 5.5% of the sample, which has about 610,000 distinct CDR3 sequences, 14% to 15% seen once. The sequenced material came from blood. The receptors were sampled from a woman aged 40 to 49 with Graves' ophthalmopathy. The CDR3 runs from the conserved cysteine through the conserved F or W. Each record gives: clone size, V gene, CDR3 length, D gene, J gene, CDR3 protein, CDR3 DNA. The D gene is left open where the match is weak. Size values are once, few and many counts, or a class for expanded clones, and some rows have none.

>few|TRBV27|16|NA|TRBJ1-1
CASSTLSTAVNTEAFF
TGTGCCAGCAGTACTCTTTCGACAGCGGTGAACACTGAAGCTTTCTTT
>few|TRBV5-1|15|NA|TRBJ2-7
CASSLVGALLDEQYF
TGCGCCAGCAGCTTGGTGGGGGCTCTGCTGGACGAGCAGTACTTC
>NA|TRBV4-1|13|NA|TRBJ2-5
CASSQTGGETQYF
TGCGCCAGCAGCCAGACCGGGGGAGAGACCCAGTACTTC
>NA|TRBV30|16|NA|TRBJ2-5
CAWSGGTGLGQETQYF
TGTGCCTGGAGCGGGGGCACAGGGTTGGGGCAAGAGACCCAGTACTTC
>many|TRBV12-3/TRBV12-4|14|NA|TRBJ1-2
CASSLMEGVYGYTF
TGTGCCAGCAGTCTGATGGAGGGCGTCTATGGCTACACCTTC
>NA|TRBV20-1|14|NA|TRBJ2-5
CSASRGRAVETQYF
TGCAGTGCTTCTCGTGGCAGGGCCGTAGAGACCCAGTACTTC
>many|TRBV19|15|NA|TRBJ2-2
CASTGQRVDTGELFF
TGTGCCAGTACTGGGCAGAGGGTTGACACCGGGGAGCTGTTTTTT
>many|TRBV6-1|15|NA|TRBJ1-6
CASGSKTGPNSPLHF
TGTGCCAGCGGGTCCAAGACCGGGCCTAATTCACCCCTCCACTTT
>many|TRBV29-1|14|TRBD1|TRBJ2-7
CSVEGTGDFYEQYF
TGCAGCGTTGAAGGGACAGGGGATTTTTACGAGCAGTACTTC
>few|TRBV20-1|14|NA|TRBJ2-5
CSARDMEAQETQYF
TGCAGTGCTAGAGATATGGAGGCCCAAGAGACCCAGTACTTC
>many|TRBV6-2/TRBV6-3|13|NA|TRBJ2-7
CASRKTEGYEQYF
TGTGCCAGCAGGAAGACAGAGGGCTACGAGCAGTACTTC
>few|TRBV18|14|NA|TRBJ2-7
CASSPQEDSYEQYF
TGTGCCAGCTCACCACAGGAAGACTCCTACGAGCAGTACTTC
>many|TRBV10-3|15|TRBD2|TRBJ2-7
CAIREAGTSDYEQYF
TGTGCCATCAGAGAGGCCGGGACTAGCGACTACGAGCAGTACTTC
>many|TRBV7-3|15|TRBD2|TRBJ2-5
CASSLIPGTSQTQYF
TGTGCCAGCAGCTTAATTCCTGGGACTAGCCAGACCCAGTACTTC
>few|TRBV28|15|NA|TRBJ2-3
CASRYPGPTADTQYF
TGTGCCAGCAGATATCCCGGGCCAACGGCAGATACGCAGTATTTT
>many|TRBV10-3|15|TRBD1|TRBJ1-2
CAISQDRGGDYGYTF
TGTGCCATCAGTCAAGACAGGGGTGGCGACTATGGCTACACCTTC
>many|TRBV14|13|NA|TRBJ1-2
CASSQLIAYGYTF
TGTGCCAGCAGCCAGTTGATAGCCTATGGCTACACCTTC